The entry below gives a single TCR beta chain sequence along with its context. Libraries were prepared by immunoSEQ multiplex PCR; TCRdb keeps only in-frame clonotypes and omits some of them. The sample has tens of thousands of clones; over 90% are singletons. These data belong to a study of technical replicates of blood from a handful of donors. From germline, CDR1 is LNHNV and CDR2 YYDKDF (reference sequence). This CDR3 is built from 17 residues. Trimming at V came to 1 base and at J to 10 bases, leaving 9 bases not matched to a gene. The chain has TRBV15 and TRBJ2-1, with 14 bases matching TRBD2. The clonotype was recovered from a human donor in good health. Some clones in this sample may be carry-over from other donors' samples. The specimen sequenced was PBMCs. CDR3 in amino acids: CATSRGWTSGGTGEQFF. The DNA of the CDR3 is TGTGCCACCAGCAGAGGTTGGACTAGCGGGGGGACGGGGGAGCAGTTCTTC.